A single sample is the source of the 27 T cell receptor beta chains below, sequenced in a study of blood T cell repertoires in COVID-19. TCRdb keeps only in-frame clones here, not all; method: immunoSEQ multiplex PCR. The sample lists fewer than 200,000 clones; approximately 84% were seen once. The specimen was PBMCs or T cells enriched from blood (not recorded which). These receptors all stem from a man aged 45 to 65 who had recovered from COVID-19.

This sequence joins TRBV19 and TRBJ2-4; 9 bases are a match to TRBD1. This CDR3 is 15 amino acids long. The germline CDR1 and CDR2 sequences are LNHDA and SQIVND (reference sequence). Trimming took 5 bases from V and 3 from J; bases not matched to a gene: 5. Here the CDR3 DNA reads TGTGCCAGTAGTTACAGGGGGCAGGACAAAAACATTCAGTACTTC. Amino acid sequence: CASSYRGQDKNIQYF.

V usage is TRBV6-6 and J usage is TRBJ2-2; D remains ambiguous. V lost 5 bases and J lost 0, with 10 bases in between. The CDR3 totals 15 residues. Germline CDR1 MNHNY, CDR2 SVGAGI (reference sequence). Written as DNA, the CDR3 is TGTGCCAGCAGTCTTCTAAACGCGAACACCGGGGAGCTGTTTTTT. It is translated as CASSLLNANTGELFF.

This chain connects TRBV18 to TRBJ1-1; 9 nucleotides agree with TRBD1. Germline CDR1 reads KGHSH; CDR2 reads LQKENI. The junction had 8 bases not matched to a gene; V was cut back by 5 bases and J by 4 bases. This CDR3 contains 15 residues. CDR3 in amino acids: CASSSGQGRVTEAFF. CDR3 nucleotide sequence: TGTGCCAGCTCATCCGGACAGGGGCGAGTCACTGAAGCTTTCTTT.

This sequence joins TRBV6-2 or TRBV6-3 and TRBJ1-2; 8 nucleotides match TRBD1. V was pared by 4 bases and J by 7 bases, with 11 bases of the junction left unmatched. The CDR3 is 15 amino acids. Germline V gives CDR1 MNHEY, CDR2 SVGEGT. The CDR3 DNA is TGTGCCAGCAGTTTCGGGCAGGGGGCGAGTGGTGGCTACACCTTC. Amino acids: CASSFGQGASGGYTF.

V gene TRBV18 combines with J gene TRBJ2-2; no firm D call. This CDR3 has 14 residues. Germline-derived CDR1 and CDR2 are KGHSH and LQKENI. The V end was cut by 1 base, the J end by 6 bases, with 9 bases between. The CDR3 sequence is CASSPLPFAGELFF. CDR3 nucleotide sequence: TGTGCCAGCTCACCACTTCCGTTCGCCGGGGAGCTGTTTTTT.

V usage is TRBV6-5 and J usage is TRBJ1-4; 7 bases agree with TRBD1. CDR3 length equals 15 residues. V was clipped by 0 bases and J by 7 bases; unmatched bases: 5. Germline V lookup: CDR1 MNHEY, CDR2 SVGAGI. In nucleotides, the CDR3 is TGTGCCAGCAGTTACTCGACAGGGTTCGCTGAAAAACTGTTTTTT. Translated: CASSYSTGFAEKLFF.

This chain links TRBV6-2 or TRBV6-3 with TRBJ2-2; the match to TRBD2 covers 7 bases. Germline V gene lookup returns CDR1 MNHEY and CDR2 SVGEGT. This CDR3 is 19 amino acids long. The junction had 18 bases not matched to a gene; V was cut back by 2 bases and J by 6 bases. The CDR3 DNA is TGTGCCAGCAGTTACCCGGGAGATTCTTGGCTAGCGGTCGCCGGGGAGCTGTTTTTT. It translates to CASSYPGDSWLAVAGELFF.

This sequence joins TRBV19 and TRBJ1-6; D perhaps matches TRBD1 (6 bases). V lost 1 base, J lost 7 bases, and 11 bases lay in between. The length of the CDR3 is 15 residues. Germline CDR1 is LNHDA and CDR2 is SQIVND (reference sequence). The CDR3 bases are TGTGCCAGTAGTATAGGCGGGGGCTGGAATTCACCCCTCCACTTT. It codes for CASSIGGGWNSPLHF.

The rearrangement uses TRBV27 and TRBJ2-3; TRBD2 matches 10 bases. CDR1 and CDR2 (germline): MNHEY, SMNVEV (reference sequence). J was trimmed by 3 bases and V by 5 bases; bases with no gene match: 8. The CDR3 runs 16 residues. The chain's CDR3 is CASSKPSGGFTDTQYF. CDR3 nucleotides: TGTGCCAGCAGTAAACCTAGCGGGGGTTTTACAGATACGCAGTATTTT.

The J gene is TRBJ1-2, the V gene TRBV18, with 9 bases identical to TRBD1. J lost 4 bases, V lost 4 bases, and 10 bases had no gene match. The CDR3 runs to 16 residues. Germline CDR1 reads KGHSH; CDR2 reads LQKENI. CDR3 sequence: CASSQITGGASYGYTF. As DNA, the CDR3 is TGTGCCAGCTCACAAATCACAGGGGGCGCAAGCTATGGCTACACCTTC. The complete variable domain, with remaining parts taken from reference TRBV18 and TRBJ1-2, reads NAGVMQNPRHLVRRRGQEARLRCSPMKGHSHVYWYRQLPEEGLKFMVYLQKENIIDESGMPKERFSAEFPKEGPSILRIQQVVRGDSAAYFCASSQITGGASYGYTFGSGTRLTVV.

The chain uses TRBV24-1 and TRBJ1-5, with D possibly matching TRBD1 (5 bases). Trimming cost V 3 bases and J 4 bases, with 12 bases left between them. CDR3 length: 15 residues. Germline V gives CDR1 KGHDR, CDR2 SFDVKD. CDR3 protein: CATSDPTSGNQPQHF. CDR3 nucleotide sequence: TGTGCCACCAGTGATCCGACTTCAGGGAATCAGCCCCAGCATTTT.

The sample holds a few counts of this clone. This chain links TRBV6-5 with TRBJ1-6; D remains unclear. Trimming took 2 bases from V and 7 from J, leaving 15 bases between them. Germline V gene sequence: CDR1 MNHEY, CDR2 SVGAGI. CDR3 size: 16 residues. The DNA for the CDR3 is TGTGCCAGCAGTTACCAGCTAGCCTATCGGAATTCACCCCTCCACTTT. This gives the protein CASSYQLAYRNSPLHF.

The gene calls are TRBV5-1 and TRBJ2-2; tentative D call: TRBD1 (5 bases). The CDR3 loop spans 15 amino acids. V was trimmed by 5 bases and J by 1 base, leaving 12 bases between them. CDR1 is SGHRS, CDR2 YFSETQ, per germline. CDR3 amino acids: CASRLSQGNTGELFF. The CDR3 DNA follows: TGCGCCAGCAGGCTTAGCCAGGGGAACACCGGGGAGCTGTTTTTT.

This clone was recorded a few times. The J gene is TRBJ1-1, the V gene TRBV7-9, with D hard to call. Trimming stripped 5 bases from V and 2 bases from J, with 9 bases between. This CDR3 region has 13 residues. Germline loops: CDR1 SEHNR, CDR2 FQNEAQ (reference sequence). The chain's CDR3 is CASSPQINTEAFF. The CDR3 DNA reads TGTGCCAGCAGCCCTCAGATAAACACTGAAGCTTTCTTT.

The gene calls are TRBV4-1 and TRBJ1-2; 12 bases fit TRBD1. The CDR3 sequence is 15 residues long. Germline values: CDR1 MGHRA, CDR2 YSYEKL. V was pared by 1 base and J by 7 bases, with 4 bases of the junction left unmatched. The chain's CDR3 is CASSQAGQGARGYTF. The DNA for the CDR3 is TGCGCCAGCAGCCAAGCGGGACAGGGGGCGCGTGGCTACACCTTC.

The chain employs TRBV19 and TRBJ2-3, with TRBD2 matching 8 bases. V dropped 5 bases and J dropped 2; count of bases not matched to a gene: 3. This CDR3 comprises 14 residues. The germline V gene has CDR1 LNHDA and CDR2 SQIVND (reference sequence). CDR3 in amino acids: CASSAGGITDTQYF. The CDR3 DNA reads TGTGCCAGTAGTGCGGGGGGAATCACAGATACGCAGTATTTT. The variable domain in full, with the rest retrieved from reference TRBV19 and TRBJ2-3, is DGGITQSPKYLFRKEGQNVTLSCEQNLNHDAMYWYRQDPGQGLRLIYYSQIVNDFQKGDIAEGYSVSREKKESFPLTVTSAQKNPTAFYLCASSAGGITDTQYFGPGTRLTVL.

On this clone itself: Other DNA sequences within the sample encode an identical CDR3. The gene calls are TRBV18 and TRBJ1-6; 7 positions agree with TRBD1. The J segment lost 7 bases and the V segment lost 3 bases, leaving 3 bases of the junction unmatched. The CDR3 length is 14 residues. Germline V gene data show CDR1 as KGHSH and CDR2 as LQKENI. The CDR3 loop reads CASSPGRGNSPLHF. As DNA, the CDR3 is TGTGCCAGCTCACCGGGCAGGGGGAATTCACCCCTCCACTTT.

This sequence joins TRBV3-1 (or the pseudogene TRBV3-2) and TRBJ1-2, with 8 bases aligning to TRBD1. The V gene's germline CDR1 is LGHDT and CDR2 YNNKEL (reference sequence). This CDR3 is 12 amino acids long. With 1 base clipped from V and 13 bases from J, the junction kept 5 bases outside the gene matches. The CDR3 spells CASSQGQGFSTF. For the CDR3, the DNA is TGTGCCAGCAGCCAAGGACAGGGGTTCTCCACCTTC.

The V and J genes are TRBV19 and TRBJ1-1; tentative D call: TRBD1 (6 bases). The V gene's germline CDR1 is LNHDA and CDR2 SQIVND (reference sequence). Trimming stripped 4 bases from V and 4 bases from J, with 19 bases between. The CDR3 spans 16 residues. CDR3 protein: CASSTLGGRSGTEAFF. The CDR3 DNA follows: TGTGCCAGTAGTACCTTGGGGGGGCGTTCCGGCACTGAAGCTTTCTTT.

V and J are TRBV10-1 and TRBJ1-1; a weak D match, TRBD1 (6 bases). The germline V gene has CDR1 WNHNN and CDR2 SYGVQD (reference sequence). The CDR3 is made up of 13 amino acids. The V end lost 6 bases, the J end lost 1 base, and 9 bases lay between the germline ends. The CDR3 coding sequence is TGCGCCAGCAGAGGACAGTCGAACACTGAAGCTTTCTTT. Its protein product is CASRGQSNTEAFF.

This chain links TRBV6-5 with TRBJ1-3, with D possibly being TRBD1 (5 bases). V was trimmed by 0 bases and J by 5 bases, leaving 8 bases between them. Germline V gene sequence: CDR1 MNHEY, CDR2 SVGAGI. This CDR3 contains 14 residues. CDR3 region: CASSYSAGRNTIYF. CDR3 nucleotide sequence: TGTGCCAGCAGTTACTCTGCAGGGAGAAACACCATATATTTT.

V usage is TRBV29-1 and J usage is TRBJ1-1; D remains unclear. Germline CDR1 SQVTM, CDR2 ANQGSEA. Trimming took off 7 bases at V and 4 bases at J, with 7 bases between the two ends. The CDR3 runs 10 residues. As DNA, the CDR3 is TGCAGCGCTGCGGGCACTGAAGCTTTCTTT. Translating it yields CSAAGTEAFF.

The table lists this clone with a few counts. The CDR3 bases are TGCGCCAGCAGCCAAGTGAGCGGTGGGGTTTCACCCCTCCACTTT. As protein: CASSQVSGGVSPLHF. This sequence joins TRBV4-1 and TRBJ1-6; D is uncertain. The CDR3 sequence is 15 residues long. With 1 base removed from V and 9 bases from J, the gap between germline ends came to 13 bases. The V gene's germline CDR1 is MGHRA and CDR2 YSYEKL.

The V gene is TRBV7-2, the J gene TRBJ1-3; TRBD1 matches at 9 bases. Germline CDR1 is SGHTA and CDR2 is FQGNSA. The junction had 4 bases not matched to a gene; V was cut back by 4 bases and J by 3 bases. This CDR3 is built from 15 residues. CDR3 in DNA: TGTGCCAGCAGCTCCCCGACAGGGGGTGGAAACACCATATATTTT. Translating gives CASSSPTGGGNTIYF. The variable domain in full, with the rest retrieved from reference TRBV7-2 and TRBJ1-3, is GAGVSQSPSNKVTEKGKDVELRCDPISGHTALYWYRQSLGQGLEFLIYFQGNSAPDKSGLPSDRFSAERTGGSVSTLTIQRTQQEDSAVYLCASSSPTGGGNTIYFGEGSWLTVV.

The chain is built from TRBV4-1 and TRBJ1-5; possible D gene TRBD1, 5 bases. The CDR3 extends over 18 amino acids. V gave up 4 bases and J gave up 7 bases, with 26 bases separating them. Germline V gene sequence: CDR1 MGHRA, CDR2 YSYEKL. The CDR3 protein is CASSRNLDSLRLSQPQHF. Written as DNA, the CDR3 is TGCGCCAGCAGCCGGAACCTCGACAGTCTGAGACTGAGCCAGCCCCAGCATTTT.

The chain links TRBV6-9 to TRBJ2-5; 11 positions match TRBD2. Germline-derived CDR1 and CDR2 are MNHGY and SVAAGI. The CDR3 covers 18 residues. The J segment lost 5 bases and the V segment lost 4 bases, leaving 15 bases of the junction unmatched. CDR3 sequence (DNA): TGTGCCAGCAGTTCTCCCGTGGAACTAGCGGGGGTAGAGGAGACCCAGTACTTC. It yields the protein CASSSPVELAGVEETQYF.

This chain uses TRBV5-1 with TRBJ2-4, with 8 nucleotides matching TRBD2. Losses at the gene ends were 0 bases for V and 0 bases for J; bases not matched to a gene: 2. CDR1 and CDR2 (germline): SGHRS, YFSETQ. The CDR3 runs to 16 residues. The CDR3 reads CASSLGSGVAKNIQYF. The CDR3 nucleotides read TGCGCCAGCAGCTTGGGTAGCGGGGTAGCCAAAAACATTCAGTACTTC.